This T cell receptor (beta chain) was sequenced in a study of control samples from healthy donors and cancer patients. Some clones are missing from TCRdb's copy, which holds only in-frame ones; the method was immunoSEQ multiplex PCR. The sample yields 400,000 to 500,000 clones, 90% seen once. Germline trimming cut 5 bases from V and 6 bases from J; bases unmatched to any gene: 8. This CDR3 contains 14 residues. Per the germline V gene, CDR1 is MNHEY and CDR2 is SVGAGI. This rearrangement joins TRBV6-5 to TRBJ2-7; 9 nucleotides agree with TRBD1. The origin of this receptor is a middle-aged man with head and neck cancer. Sequencing was carried out using PBMCs. In nucleotides, the CDR3 is TGTGCCAGCAGTCCGACGACAGGGGGGCTCGAGCAGTACTTC. Its protein is CASSPTTGGLEQYF.